Detailed here is one T cell receptor (beta chain). Repertoires were generated with immunoSEQ multiplex PCR, while TCRdb's copy carries only in-frame clones and drops some. This table holds roughly 380,000 clones, roughly 90% found once. The data were obtained in a study of blood T cell repertoires in COVID-19. This CDR3 has 15 residues. CDR1 is LNHDA, CDR2 SQIVND, per germline (reference sequence). V shed 3 bases and J shed 5 bases, with 13 bases lying between them. This receptor was identified in a woman aged 25 to 39 who had been exposed to COVID-19. This sequence joins TRBV19 and TRBJ2-2; D not resolved. The material sequenced was PBMCs or T cells enriched from blood (not recorded which). CDR3 DNA sequence: TGTGCCAGTAGTATGGTGGCTAGAGTAACCGGGGAGCTGTTTTTT. Amino acid sequence: CASSMVARVTGELFF.